These T cell receptor beta chains were read from a single sample in a study of cytomegalovirus exposure and HLA in healthy donors. TCRdb keeps only in-frame clones here, not all; method: immunoSEQ multiplex PCR. The sample holds 100,000 to 130,000 clones, 82% seen once. The sequencing sample was made of PBMCs. The receptors derive from a man in his thirties or forties in good health and CMV-seropositive. Both conserved end residues are part of each CDR3. The order of the fields is CDR3 DNA, CDR3 protein, J gene, CDR3 length, D gene, V gene, clone size. A D gene is named only where the DNA matches it firmly. The listing skips clone size in some rows; elsewhere it reads once, few, many or a size class.

cdr3_nt: TGCGCCAGCAGCTTGGGGGCCGGAGGGAGTGCTTTCTTT
cdr3_aa: CASSLGAGGSAFF
j_call: TRBJ1-1
cdr3_length: 13
d_call: -
v_call: TRBV5-1
clone_size: -

cdr3_nt: TGTGCCAGCAGGAGTCAGATGGAGGGTGGCTACACCTTC
cdr3_aa: CASRSQMEGGYTF
j_call: TRBJ1-2
cdr3_length: 13
d_call: -
v_call: TRBV6-1
clone_size: -

cdr3_nt: TGCGCCAGCAGCCAACAGGGGGCAAATGAGCAGTTCTTC
cdr3_aa: CASSQQGANEQFF
j_call: TRBJ2-1
cdr3_length: 13
d_call: TRBD1
v_call: TRBV5-1
clone_size: -

cdr3_nt: TGCGCCAGCAGCCCCTCAAATTCGCTAGAGTTCACAGATACGCAGTATTTT
cdr3_aa: CASSPSNSLEFTDTQYF
j_call: TRBJ2-3
cdr3_length: 17
d_call: -
v_call: TRBV4-1
clone_size: once

cdr3_nt: TGTGCCAGCAGAACAGGGGTTACGAACACTGAAGCTTTCTTT
cdr3_aa: CASRTGVTNTEAFF
j_call: TRBJ1-1
cdr3_length: 14
d_call: TRBD1
v_call: TRBV27
clone_size: -

cdr3_nt: TGTGCCAGCAGTGACTCGGTGGCGGGGGGCGGCACAGATACGCAGTATTTT
cdr3_aa: CASSDSVAGGGTDTQYF
j_call: TRBJ2-3
cdr3_length: 17
d_call: TRBD2
v_call: TRBV6-4
clone_size: -

cdr3_nt: TGTGCCAGCAGCGCCCGGACTCCGATCACCATATATTTT
cdr3_aa: CASSARTPITIYF
j_call: TRBJ1-3
cdr3_length: 13
d_call: -
v_call: TRBV9
clone_size: few

cdr3_nt: TGTGCCAGCAGCCGATCCGGGACACCTACAGACTATGGCTACACCTTC
cdr3_aa: CASSRSGTPTDYGYTF
j_call: TRBJ1-2
cdr3_length: 16
d_call: -
v_call: TRBV11-2
clone_size: -

cdr3_nt: TGTGCCAGCAGTAAATGGACTAGCGGGGGGGCAGGCACAGATACGCAGTATTTT
cdr3_aa: CASSKWTSGGAGTDTQYF
j_call: TRBJ2-3
cdr3_length: 18
d_call: TRBD2
v_call: TRBV7-2
clone_size: -

cdr3_nt: TGTGCCAGCATGATGCAGGGCACCTCCTACGAGCAGTACTTC
cdr3_aa: CASMMQGTSYEQYF
j_call: TRBJ2-7
cdr3_length: 14
d_call: -
v_call: TRBV2
clone_size: -

cdr3_nt: TGTGCCGCGTCTAGCGCGGACGGGGTTTACAAGCAGTACTTC
cdr3_aa: CAASSADGVYKQYF
j_call: TRBJ2-7
cdr3_length: 14
d_call: -
v_call: TRBV6-1
clone_size: -

cdr3_nt: TGTGCCAGCAGCCTATCCGGGACAGGGGGCCTCGAGCAGTACTTC
cdr3_aa: CASSLSGTGGLEQYF
j_call: TRBJ2-7
cdr3_length: 15
d_call: TRBD1
v_call: TRBV7-8
clone_size: -